This T cell receptor (beta chain) is drawn from a study of response to subunit inactivated influenza vaccine listed by TCRdb under 2018. In terms of the full investigation: To follow how T cells responded to a trivalent subunit inactivated influenza vaccine, the researchers relied on deep quantitative profiling of the T cell receptor repertoire.

Points on this clonotype: The target of this receptor is not known. No base qualities exist here, and no much larger clone lies one base off it.

What the study reported, not specific to this receptor: According to the authors, only a limited number of new T cells may be recruited by each seasonal influenza vaccination.

Library method: RT-PCR. The sample was run on an Illumina HiSeq 2500. Starting from the raw public reads, TCRdb applied fastp trimming at Q25, assembled clones with MiXCR and retained in-frame beta chains. Records with the same CDR3 protein are collapsed into one entry carrying the most frequent genes and DNA. Here the sample has 650,000 to 800,000 distinct CDR3 sequences; 14% occur a single time. The top ten clonotypes cover 5.5% to 7% of the sample. The CDR3 numbers 17 residues from cysteine through phenylalanine. Kept here is only the CDR3 DNA, which spans 51 bases and is read in frame from base 1. CDR1 and CDR2, looked up from the germline V gene, are SGHTA and FQGNSA. Unmatched junction bases come to 9, with V trimmed by 4 bases and J by 3 bases.

The source was PBMCs from blood, collected roughly 15 days before vaccination. This chain is built from TRBV7-2 and TRBJ1-5, with 10 bases matching TRBD1. The sequence was collected from a man in his forties or fifties who received an inactivated influenza vaccine. Donor details come from another sample of the same person, matched by shared clones. The nucleotide sequence is TGTGCCAGCAGCTCCTACCGGGGACAGGGGTTCAATCAGCCCCAGCATTTT. Its product reads: CASSSYRGQGFNQPQHF.